This T cell receptor (beta chain) was profiled in a study of OX40 agonist ivuxolimab in advanced cancers. Study overall: Patients in the trial were receiving intravenous ivuxolimab every 2 weeks, at doses of 0.01 to 10 mg/kg. There were three patients with partial responses, one having hepatocellular carcinoma and two cutaneous melanoma. Regarding the study as a whole: Both blood CD4+ and CD8+ T cells showed clonal growth by week 6 at 0.1 to 3.0 mg/kg. Expanded clones belonging to CD8+ T cells outnumbered, on average, those of CD4+.

A note on this clone: Its cognate antigen is unknown.

Assay: immunoSEQ multiplex PCR; the TCRdb copy retains only in-frame clones and omits some. The top ten hold less than 1.1% of the sample, which has around 150,000 clones, 75% to 95% seen once. The specimen was CD4+ or CD8+ T cells sorted from blood, collected in a trial of the OX40 agonist ivuxolimab. The clonotype comes from an adult with an advanced solid tumor such as melanoma, head and neck, liver or kidney cancer.

Here the CDR3 reads CASRRWGRGNYGYTF. Written as DNA, the CDR3 is TGTGCCAGCAGGAGATGGGGCAGAGGTAACTATGGCTACACCTTC. The chain couples TRBV13 to TRBJ1-2; TRBD1 is a possible D gene (5 bases). V lost 6 bases and J lost 1, with 15 bases in between. This CDR3 spans 15 amino acids. CDR1 and CDR2 from the germline V gene are PRHDT and FYEKMQ (reference sequence). The full variable domain, completed using reference TRBV13 and TRBJ1-2, is AAGVIQSPRHLIKEKRETATLKCYPIPRHDTVYWYQQGPGQDPQFLISFYEKMQSDKGSIPDRFSAQQFSDYHSELNMSSLELGDSALYFCASRRWGRGNYGYTFGSGTRLTVV.